This TCR beta chain was found in a study of CD8+ T cells in alopecia areata. Findings and limits, study-wide: Lesional scalp, notably in alopecia totalis/universalis, had clonality above that of normal scalp.

Turning to this clone: Antigen: not known.

It was cDNA, reverse transcribed from extracted RNA, that served as the sequencing template. TCRdb's copy holds only in-frame clones and misses some; the assay was immunoSEQ multiplex PCR. The profile shows 110,000 to 150,000 clones, about 60% of them singletons. Source: CD4+ T cells sorted from blood, taken at week 0. This clonotype was sampled from a human donor with alopecia areata.

CDR3 sequence: CAWRKQGGSPLHF. The CDR3, as DNA: TGTGCCTGGAGGAAACAAGGGGGTTCACCCCTCCACTTT. V usage is TRBV30 and J usage is TRBJ1-6, with D possibly matching TRBD1 (6 bases). With 3 bases removed from V and 9 bases from J, the gap between germline ends came to 12 bases. The germline CDR1 and CDR2 sequences are GTSNPN and SVGIG (reference sequence). This CDR3 region has 13 residues.